This T cell receptor (beta chain) was sequenced for a study of blood T cell repertoires in COVID-19. CDR3 length: 14 amino acids. V was cut by 3 bases and J by 0 bases, with 8 bases left in between. Per the germline V gene, CDR1 is MDHEN and CDR2 is SYDVKM. TCRdb's table, derived via immunoSEQ multiplex PCR, lists solely in-frame clones and lacks some. Found here are approximately 120,000 clones, 70% to 80% of them singletons; the top ten hold under 14%. The sequencing sample was made of peripheral blood. The V call is TRBV28, the J call TRBJ1-1; weak D call: TRBD1 (5 bases). The receptor's source is a human donor in a cohort sampled during active COVID-19. The CDR3 loop is CASSFQGMNTEAFF. CDR3 sequence (DNA): TGTGCCAGCAGTTTTCAGGGAATGAACACTGAAGCTTTCTTT.